This TCR beta chain was identified in a study of liver allograft versus peripheral blood T cells. On the study more broadly: Recipients' peripheral blood served as the comparator for T cell receptor repertoires in transplanted livers.

In TCRdb, the reads were re-called with MiXCR into one record per CDR3 protein. The data contain fewer than 8,500 distinct CDR3 sequences, 17% of them singletons. This clonotype has a count of ten or more. What it binds is unknown. Study results and limitations: Repertoires of T cell receptors that resided inside liver allografts reportedly differed from those in peripheral blood.

The TCR comes from a human patient who had a liver transplant. Some T cells may be graft donor cells.

The CDR3 sequence is CASSPKVGAGYTQYF. CDR3 nucleotides: TGTGCCAGTAGCCCAAAGGTGGGGGCTGGGTATACGCAGTATTTT. The chain combines TRBV19 with TRBJ2-3; a possible D gene is TRBD1 (6 bases). CDR1 LNHDA and CDR2 SQIVND come from the germline V gene (reference sequence). Trimming pared 6 bases from V and 7 bases from J, leaving 20 bases between. The CDR3 has 15 amino acids.